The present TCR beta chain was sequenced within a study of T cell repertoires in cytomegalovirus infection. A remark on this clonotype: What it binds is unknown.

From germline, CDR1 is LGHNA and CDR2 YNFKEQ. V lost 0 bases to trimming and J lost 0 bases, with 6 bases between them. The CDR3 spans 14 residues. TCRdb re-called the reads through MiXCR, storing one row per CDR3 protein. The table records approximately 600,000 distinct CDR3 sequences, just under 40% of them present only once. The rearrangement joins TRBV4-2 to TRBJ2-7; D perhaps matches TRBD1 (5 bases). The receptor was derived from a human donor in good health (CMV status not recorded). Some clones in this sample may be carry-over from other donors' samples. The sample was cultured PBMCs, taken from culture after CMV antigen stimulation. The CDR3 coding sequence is TGTGCCAGCAGCCAAGAACAGGTCTCCTACGAGCAGTACTTC. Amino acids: CASSQEQVSYEQYF.